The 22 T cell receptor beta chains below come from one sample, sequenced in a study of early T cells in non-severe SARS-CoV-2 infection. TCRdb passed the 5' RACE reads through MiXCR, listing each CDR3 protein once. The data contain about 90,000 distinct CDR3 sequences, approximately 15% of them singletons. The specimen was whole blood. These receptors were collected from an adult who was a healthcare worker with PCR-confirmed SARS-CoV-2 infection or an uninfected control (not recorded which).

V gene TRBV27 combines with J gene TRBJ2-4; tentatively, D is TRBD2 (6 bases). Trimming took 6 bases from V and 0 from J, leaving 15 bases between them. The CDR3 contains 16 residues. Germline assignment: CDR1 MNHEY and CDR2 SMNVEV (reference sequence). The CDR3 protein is CASSRAGNTAKNIQYF. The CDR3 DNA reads TGTGCCAGCAGCCGTGCGGGGAATACAGCCAAAAACATTCAGTACTTC.

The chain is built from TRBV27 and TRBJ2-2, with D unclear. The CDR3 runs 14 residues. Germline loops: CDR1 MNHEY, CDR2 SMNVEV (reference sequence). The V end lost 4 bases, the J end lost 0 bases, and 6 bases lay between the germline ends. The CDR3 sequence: CASSSPANTGELFF. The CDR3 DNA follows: TGTGCCAGCAGTTCTCCCGCGAACACCGGGGAGCTGTTTTTT.

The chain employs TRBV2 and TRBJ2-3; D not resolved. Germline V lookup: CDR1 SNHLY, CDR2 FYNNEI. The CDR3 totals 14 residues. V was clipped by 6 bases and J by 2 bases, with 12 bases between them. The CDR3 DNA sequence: TGTGCCAGCAGGGGTCTTCGCTTCACAGATACGCAGTATTTT. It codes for CASRGLRFTDTQYF.

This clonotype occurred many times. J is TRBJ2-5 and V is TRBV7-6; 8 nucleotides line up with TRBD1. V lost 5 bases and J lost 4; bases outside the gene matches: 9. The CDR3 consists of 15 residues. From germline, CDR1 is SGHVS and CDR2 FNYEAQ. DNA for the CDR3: TGTGCCAGCAGCCCCCGGACAGGGCGAGGAGAGACCCAGTACTTC. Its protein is CASSPRTGRGETQYF.

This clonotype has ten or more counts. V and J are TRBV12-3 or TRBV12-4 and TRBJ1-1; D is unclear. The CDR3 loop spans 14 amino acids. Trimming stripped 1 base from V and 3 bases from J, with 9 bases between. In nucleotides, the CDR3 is TGTGCCAGCAGTTTAGTCGAGGAGGACACTGAAGCTTTCTTT. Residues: CASSLVEEDTEAFF.

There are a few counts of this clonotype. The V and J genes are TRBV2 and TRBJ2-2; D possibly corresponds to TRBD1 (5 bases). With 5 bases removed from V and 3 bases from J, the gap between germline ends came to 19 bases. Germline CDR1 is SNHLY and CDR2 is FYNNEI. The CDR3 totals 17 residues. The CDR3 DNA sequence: TGTGCCAGCAGTCTTGAAGAAGGCAGGGCGGACACCGGGGAGCTGTTTTTT. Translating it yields CASSLEEGRADTGELFF.

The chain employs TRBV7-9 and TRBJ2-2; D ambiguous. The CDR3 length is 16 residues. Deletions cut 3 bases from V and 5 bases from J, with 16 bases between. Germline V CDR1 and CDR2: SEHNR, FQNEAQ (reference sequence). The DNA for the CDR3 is TGTGCCAGCAGCTTCTCCCCGGGCGCTTGGACCGGGGAGCTGTTTTTT. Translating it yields CASSFSPGAWTGELFF.

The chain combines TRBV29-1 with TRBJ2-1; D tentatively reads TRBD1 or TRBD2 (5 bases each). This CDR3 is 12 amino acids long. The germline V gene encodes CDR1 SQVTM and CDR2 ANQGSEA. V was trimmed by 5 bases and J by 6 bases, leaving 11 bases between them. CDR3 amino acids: CSVSRELNEQFF. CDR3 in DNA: TGCAGCGTTTCCAGGGAGCTCAATGAGCAGTTCTTC.

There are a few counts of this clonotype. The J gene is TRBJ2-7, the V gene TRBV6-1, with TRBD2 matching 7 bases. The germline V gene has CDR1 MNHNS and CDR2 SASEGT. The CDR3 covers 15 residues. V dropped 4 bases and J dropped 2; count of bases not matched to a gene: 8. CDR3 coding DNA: TGTGCCAGCAGTGGGGGAGGGCAAACTCCCTACGAGCAGTACTTC. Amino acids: CASSGGGQTPYEQYF.

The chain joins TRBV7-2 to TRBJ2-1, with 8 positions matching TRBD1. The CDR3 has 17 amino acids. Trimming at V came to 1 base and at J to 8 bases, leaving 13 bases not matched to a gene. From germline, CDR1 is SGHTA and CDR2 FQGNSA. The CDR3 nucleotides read TGTGCCAGCAGCTTAGTTGTAAAGGGGACAGGAGCTCATGAGCAGTTCTTC. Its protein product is CASSLVVKGTGAHEQFF.

The CDR3 loop reads CASSLSGTPPLHF. The CDR3 nucleotides read TGTGCCAGCAGTTTATCAGGGACGCCACCCCTCCACTTT. The V and J genes are TRBV28 and TRBJ1-6, with D possibly TRBD1 on 5 matching bases. The V end lost 1 base, the J end lost 11 bases, and 9 bases lay between the germline ends. The CDR3 consists of 13 residues. The V gene's germline CDR1 is MDHEN and CDR2 SYDVKM.

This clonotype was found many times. The CDR3 spells CSARRGKEYEQYF. CDR3 DNA: TGCAGTGCCCGTAGAGGTAAGGAGTACGAGCAGTACTTC. The chain links TRBV29-1 to TRBJ2-7, with D hard to call. From germline, CDR1 is SQVTM and CDR2 ANQGSEA. CDR3 length: 13 residues.

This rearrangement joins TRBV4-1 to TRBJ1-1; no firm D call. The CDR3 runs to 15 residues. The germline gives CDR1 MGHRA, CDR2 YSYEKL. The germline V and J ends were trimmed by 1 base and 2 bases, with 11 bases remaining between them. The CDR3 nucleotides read TGCGCCAGCAGCCAAGCGGGCGGACTTAACACTGAAGCTTTCTTT. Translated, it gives CASSQAGGLNTEAFF.

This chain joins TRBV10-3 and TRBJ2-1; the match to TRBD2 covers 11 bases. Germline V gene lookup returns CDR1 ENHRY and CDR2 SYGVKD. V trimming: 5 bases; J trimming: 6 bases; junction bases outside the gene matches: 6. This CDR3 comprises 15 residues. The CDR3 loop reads CAISSGLAAVNEQFF. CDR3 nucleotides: TGTGCCATCAGTTCGGGACTAGCGGCCGTCAATGAGCAGTTCTTC.

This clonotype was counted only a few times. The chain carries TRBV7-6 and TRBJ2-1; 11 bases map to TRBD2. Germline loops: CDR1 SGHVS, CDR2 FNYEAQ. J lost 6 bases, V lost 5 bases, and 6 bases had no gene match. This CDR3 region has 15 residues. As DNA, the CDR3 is TGTGCCAGCAGCACCGGGACTAGCGGTACCAATGAGCAGTTCTTC. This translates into CASSTGTSGTNEQFF.

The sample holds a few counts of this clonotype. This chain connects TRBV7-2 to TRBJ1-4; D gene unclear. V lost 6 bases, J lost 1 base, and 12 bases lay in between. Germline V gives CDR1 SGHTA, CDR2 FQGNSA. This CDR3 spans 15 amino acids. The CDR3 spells CASSLNGGTNEKLFF. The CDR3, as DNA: TGTGCCAGCAGTTTGAACGGAGGAACTAATGAAAAACTGTTTTTT.

CDR3 residues: CASSTGMNTGELFF. DNA for the CDR3: TGTGCCAGCAGTACAGGGATGAACACCGGGGAGCTGTTTTTT. V gene TRBV12-3 or TRBV12-4 combines with J gene TRBJ2-2; a possible D gene is TRBD1 (6 bases). V lost 5 bases, J lost 1 base, and 8 bases lay in between. The CDR3 is 14 residues long.

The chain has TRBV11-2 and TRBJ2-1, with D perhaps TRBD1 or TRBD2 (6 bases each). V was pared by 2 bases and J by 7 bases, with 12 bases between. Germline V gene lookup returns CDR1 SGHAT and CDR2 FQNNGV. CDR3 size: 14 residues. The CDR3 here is CASSLIRGRNEQFF. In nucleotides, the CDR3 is TGTGCCAGCAGCTTAATCCGGGGGCGAAATGAGCAGTTCTTC.

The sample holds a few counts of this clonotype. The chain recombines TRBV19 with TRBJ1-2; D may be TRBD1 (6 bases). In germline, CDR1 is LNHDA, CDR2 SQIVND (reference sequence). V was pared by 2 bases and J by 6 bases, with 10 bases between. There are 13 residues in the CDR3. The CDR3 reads CASSIWDTNGYTF. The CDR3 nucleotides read TGTGCCAGTAGTATATGGGACACGAATGGCTACACCTTC.

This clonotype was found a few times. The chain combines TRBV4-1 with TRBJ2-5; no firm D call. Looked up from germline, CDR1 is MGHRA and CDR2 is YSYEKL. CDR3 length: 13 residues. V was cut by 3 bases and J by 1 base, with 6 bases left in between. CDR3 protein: CASSHPPQETQYF. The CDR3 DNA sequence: TGCGCCAGCAGCCACCCCCCCCAAGAGACCCAGTACTTC.

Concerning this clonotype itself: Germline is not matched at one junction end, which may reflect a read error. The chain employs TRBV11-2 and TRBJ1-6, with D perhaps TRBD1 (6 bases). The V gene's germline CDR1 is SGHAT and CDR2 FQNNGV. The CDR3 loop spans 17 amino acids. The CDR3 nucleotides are TGTACCAGCAGCTTATACCCGGACAGTGGAGCTAATTCACCCCTCCACTTT. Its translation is CTSSLYPDSGANSPLHF.

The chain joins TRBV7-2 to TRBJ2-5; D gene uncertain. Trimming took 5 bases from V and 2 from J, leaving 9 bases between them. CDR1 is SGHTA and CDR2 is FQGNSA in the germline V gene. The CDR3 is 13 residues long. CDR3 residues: CASSLLLQETQYF. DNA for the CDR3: TGTGCCAGCAGCCTCCTCCTGCAAGAGACCCAGTACTTC.